This paragraph reports one T cell receptor beta chain. The protocol was immunoSEQ multiplex PCR, while the TCRdb copy is restricted to in-frame clones and leaves out a portion. The repertoire consists of around 69,000 clones, with 91% occurring once and the leading ten covering roughly 0.9%. This entry belongs to a study of PD-L1 blockade in urothelial cancer. CDR1 is MNHNS and CDR2 is SASEGT in the germline V gene. This CDR3 region has 16 residues. V dropped 4 bases and J dropped 0; count of bases not matched to a gene: 6. Time point meaning: peripheral blood 6 weeks after treatment start. The material was PBMCs, obtained around atezolizumab (anti-PD-L1) treatment. V is TRBV6-1 and J is TRBJ1-5, with 7 bases identical to TRBD1. The receptor comes from an elderly woman with urothelial cancer. The CDR3 DNA reads as TGTGCCAGCAGTGGTCCCGGGACAGCTAGCAATCAGCCCCAGCATTTT. This sequence encodes CASSGPGTASNQPQHF.